This is a list of T cell receptor beta chains from one sample in a study of low-dose radiotherapy and immunotherapy resistance in tumors. TCRdb ran MiXCR on the reads and lists one entry per CDR3 protein. The sample lists about 91,000 distinct CDR3 sequences; under 25% were seen once. Sequencing was performed on PBMCs, taken after low-dose radiotherapy plus immunotherapy. Receptors were obtained from a female donor with ovarian cancer. Each CDR3 is given with its conserved first and last residue. D genes are given only for firm matches. Some rows mark clone size as missing; the rest say once, few, many or name a class of expanded clone.

clone_size,d_call,v_call,j_call,cdr3_nt,cdr3_aa
many,TRBD2,TRBV20-1,TRBJ2-5,TGCAGTGCTAGTATAGCGGGCATCCAAGAGACCCAGTACTTC,CSASIAGIQETQYF
many,TRBD2,TRBV27,TRBJ2-1,TGTGCCAGCAGTGGACTAGCGGGAGTGGGCAATGAGCAGTTCTTC,CASSGLAGVGNEQFF
many,.,TRBV2,TRBJ1-2,TGTGCCAGCAGTGAAGCGCGAGGAGGCCTCTATGGCTACACCTTC,CASSEARGGLYGYTF
many,TRBD1,TRBV12-5,TRBJ2-1,TGTGCTAGTGGACCCGGACAGGGGTCCTACAATGAGCAGTTCTTC,CASGPGQGSYNEQFF
.,TRBD1,TRBV5-5,TRBJ2-5,TGTGCCAGCAGCTTGAGTACAGGGGGCCTCCAAGAGACCCAGTACTTC,CASSLSTGGLQETQYF
many,.,TRBV14,TRBJ2-5,TGTGCCAGCAGCCAAGTAAGGGGCCTGACGCAAGAGACCCAGTACTTC,CASSQVRGLTQETQYF
many,TRBD2,TRBV6-2/TRBV6-3,TRBJ2-1,TGTGCCAGCACCATAAGCTGGCGGGGGACCCACAATGAGCAGTTCTTC,CASTISWRGTHNEQFF
many,.,TRBV24-1,TRBJ2-7,TGTGCCACCAGTGATCGGGATAACTACGAGCAGTACTTC,CATSDRDNYEQYF
once,TRBD1,TRBV14,TRBJ2-1,TGTGCCAGCAACCAGGGGGTGTACCGGGCGTCCGGTGTGAAGAATGAGCAGTTCTTC,CASNQGVYRASGVKNEQFF
many,.,TRBV19,TRBJ2-2,TGTGCCAGTAGTATCGAAACTAGGAACACCGGGGAGCTGTTTTTT,CASSIETRNTGELFF
few,.,TRBV5-4,TRBJ2-2,.,CASSLMDEIAREGELFFF
many,TRBD1,TRBV19,TRBJ1-3,TGTGCCAGTACCCCCGACAGGGGTGGGGACACCATATATTTT,CASTPDRGGDTIYF
many,.,TRBV18,TRBJ2-3,TGTGCCAGCTCACTGGGGTCACCCAGGGATACGCAGTATTTT,CASSLGSPRDTQYF
.,.,TRBV19,TRBJ1-5,TGTGCCAGTAGTGCCGACGTTAGTTGGAGCAATCAGCCCCAGCATTTT,CASSADVSWSNQPQHF
.,.,TRBV5-4,TRBJ1-2,TGTGCCAGCAGCTTGTCAGCAGGGACGGAACGCGGCTACACCTTC,CASSLSAGTERGYTF
many,.,TRBV20-1,TRBJ2-4,TGCAGTGCTAGAGGTGGGGCGGCCAAAAACATTCAGTACTTC,CSARGGAAKNIQYF
.,.,TRBV7-9,TRBJ1-1,TGTGCCAGCAGCTTATTTCAGAGGACTGAAGCTTTCTTT,CASSLFQRTEAFF
many,.,TRBV5-6,TRBJ2-7,TGTGCCAGCAGCTTGCCGGGGGCCTACGAGCAGTACTTC,CASSLPGAYEQYF
.,.,TRBV30,TRBJ1-5,TGTGCCTGGAGCTTCGCGGGGAATCAGCCCCAGCATTTT,CAWSFAGNQPQHF
many,.,TRBV10-3,TRBJ2-7,TGTGCCATCAGTGACGCTAGCAACGAGCAGTACTTC,CAISDASNEQYF
many,TRBD2,TRBV2,TRBJ2-4,TGTGCCAGCAGTGATTCTTTGGGACTAGCGGGAGTGTGGGCCAAAAACATTCAGTACTTC,CASSDSLGLAGVWAKNIQYF
many,TRBD2,TRBV7-9,TRBJ2-3,TGTGCCAGCAGCTTCCGTCCCGGGACTAGCGGGGGGGCATCCGGAGATACGCAGTATTTT,CASSFRPGTSGGASGDTQYF
many,.,TRBV10-3,TRBJ1-2,TGTGCCATCAGTGAGGGCAGTACTAACTATGGCTACACCTTC,CAISEGSTNYGYTF
many,.,TRBV20-1,TRBJ2-5,TGCAGTGCTAGAGAGGCAGGGGTATACCAAGAGACCCAGTACTTC,CSAREAGVYQETQYF
once,.,TRBV2,TRBJ2-7,TGTGCCAGCACCCGGGACGGAGGACCGTCCTACGAGCAGTACTTC,CASTRDGGPSYEQYF
many,.,TRBV3-1,TRBJ2-5,TGTGCCAGCAGTAGATACTTCAAACGGTACCAAGAGACCCAGTACTTC,CASSRYFKRYQETQYF
once,TRBD2,TRBV2,TRBJ2-3,TGTGCCAGCAGTCGACCAGCGGGGGGGACAGATACGCAGTATTTT,CASSRPAGGTDTQYF
many,.,TRBV7-2,TRBJ1-5,TGTGCCAGCAGCTTCCCCGCCCAGCCCCAGCATTTT,CASSFPAQPQHF
many,.,TRBV29-1,TRBJ1-2,TGCAGCGGAAGTCCCGACACGACCTCCCCTGGCTACACCTTC,CSGSPDTTSPGYTF
many,TRBD2,TRBV28,TRBJ2-1,TGTGCCAGCAGTTTTTTCTCTGGCGGGAGCTCCTACAATGAGCAGTTCTTC,CASSFFSGGSSYNEQFF
many,.,TRBV29-1,TRBJ2-3,TGCAGCGTTGACACCTCGGATACGCAGTATTTT,CSVDTSDTQYF
.,.,TRBV27,TRBJ2-1,TGTGCCAGCAAACCCCCCGGGAGAGTCTCCTACAATGAGCAGTTCTTC,CASKPPGRVSYNEQFF
many,TRBD1,TRBV29-1,TRBJ1-1,TGCAGCATAGGGGGCCTGAACACTGAAGCTTTCTTT,CSIGGLNTEAFF
few,.,TRBV7-2,TRBJ2-3,TGTGCCAGCTTGGGGGCGACAGATACGCAGTATTTT,CASLGATDTQYF
many,TRBD2,TRBV6-2/TRBV6-3,TRBJ2-3,TGTGCCAGCAGTCGACTAGCGGGGGATAACACAGATACGCAGTATTTT,CASSRLAGDNTDTQYF
few,.,TRBV28,TRBJ1-5,TGTGCCAGCACAGAGCACGGGACTCCCCAGCATTTT,CASTEHGTPQHF
many,.,TRBV2,TRBJ2-3,TGTGCCAGCAGTGATCGTCGACCTAGCACAGATACGCAGTATTTT,CASSDRRPSTDTQYF
few,.,TRBV2,TRBJ1-2,TGTGCCAGCACGTGGCCCGAAGCGGGCAGGGGCTATGGCTACACCTTC,CASTWPEAGRGYGYTF
many,.,TRBV24-1,TRBJ2-5,TGTGCCAGTTTCGAAACAGGGTTGAGAGAGACCCAGTACTTC,CASFETGLRETQYF
many,TRBD2,TRBV29-1,TRBJ2-5,TGCAGCGTTGCCACGGCGGGAGGTCAAGAGACCCAGTACTTC,CSVATAGGQETQYF
many,TRBD2,TRBV20-1,TRBJ2-7,TGCAGTGCTAGTCTTCAGCGGGGATACGAGCAGTACTTC,CSASLQRGYEQYF
few,TRBD2,TRBV5-1,TRBJ2-5,TGCGCCAGCAGCTCTCTAGCCGGCGGGGGTCGGGAGACCCAGTACTTC,CASSSLAGGGRETQYF
many,.,TRBV5-1,TRBJ2-5,TGCGCCAGCAGCTTTAAAGGGTTGGAGACCCAGTACTTC,CASSFKGLETQYF
many,.,TRBV2,TRBJ2-5,TGTGCCCGGGATAGTGAGATGAGGGAGACCCAGTACTTC,CARDSEMRETQYF
many,TRBD1,TRBV6-2/TRBV6-3,TRBJ1-1,TGTGCCAGCAGTTACTCGCGGACAGGGCTCACTGAAGCTTTCTTT,CASSYSRTGLTEAFF
many,.,TRBV24-1,TRBJ2-7,TGTGCCACCAGTATCCAGGGGCACTACGAGCAGTACTTC,CATSIQGHYEQYF
many,.,TRBV28,TRBJ2-7,TGTGCCAGCAGAATCGCTAGCTCTTGGTTCGACGAGCAGTACTTC,CASRIASSWFDEQYF
many,.,TRBV5-1,TRBJ2-5,TGCGCCAGCAGCTTGGGAGGGGTTGAAGAGACCCAGTACTTC,CASSLGGVEETQYF
many,.,TRBV28,TRBJ1-1,TGTGCCAGCAGTTTAAGGTGGGGGAACATTGAAGCTTTCTTT,CASSLRWGNIEAFF
many,TRBD2,TRBV5-1,TRBJ2-5,TGCGCCAGCAGCTTTAGGCTAGCGGGGAAAGAGACCCAGTACTTC,CASSFRLAGKETQYF
many,TRBD2,TRBV12-3/TRBV12-4,TRBJ2-5,TGTGCCAGCAGTTTAAGCGGGATGGAAGAGACCCAGTACTTC,CASSLSGMEETQYF
.,.,TRBV5-1,TRBJ1-5,TGCGCCAGCAGCAACTCGGGGGAGGGCGGACAGCCCCAGCATTTT,CASSNSGEGGQPQHF
many,TRBD2,TRBV6-6,TRBJ2-3,TGTGCCAGCAGGGCGACTAGCGGGAGGACCACCGGCACAGATACGCAGTATTTT,CASRATSGRTTGTDTQYF
many,.,TRBV5-6,TRBJ1-2,TGTGCCAGCAGCTTGGTAACGGGAAACTATGGCTACACCTTC,CASSLVTGNYGYTF
many,.,TRBV23-1,TRBJ2-3,TGCGCCAGCAGTCAGAGGGGTCAGGGGAAGACAGATACGCAGTATTTT,CASSQRGQGKTDTQYF